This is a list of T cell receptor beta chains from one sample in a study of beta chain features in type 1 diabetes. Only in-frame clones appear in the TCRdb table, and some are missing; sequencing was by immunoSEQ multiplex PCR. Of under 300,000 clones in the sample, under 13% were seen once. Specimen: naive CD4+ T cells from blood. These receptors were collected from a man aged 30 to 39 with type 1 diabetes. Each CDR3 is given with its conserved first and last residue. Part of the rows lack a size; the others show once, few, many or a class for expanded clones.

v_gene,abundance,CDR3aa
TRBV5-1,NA,CASSLDGQRQETQYF
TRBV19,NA,CASRPGGKYEKLFF
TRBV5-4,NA,CASSPPATSAGELFF
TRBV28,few,CASRGGAGKNYGYTF
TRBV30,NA,CALDRRGGGEKLFF
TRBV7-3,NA,CASSVLAGGPDTQYF
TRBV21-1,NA,CASSKAGQDKETQYF
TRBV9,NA,CASSVAGENTGELFF
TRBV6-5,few,CASSYRGSSGANVLTF
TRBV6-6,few,CASSSGQRSYGYTF
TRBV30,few,CARRYSMNTEAFF
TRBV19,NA,CASSLRLAANTGELFF
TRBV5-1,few,CASSWAEGAEDTQYF
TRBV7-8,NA,CASSLAFFSEGSSGNTIYF
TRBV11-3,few,CASSLGQGKQFF
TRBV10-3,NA,CAIRASNEETQYF
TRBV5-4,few,CASSQVSADTQYF
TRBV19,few,CASTQDRDAYGYTF
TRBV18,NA,CASSTGSYEQYF
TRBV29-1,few,CSVEDRINYGYTF
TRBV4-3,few,CASSQDVRGYLNQPQHF
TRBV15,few,CATSRSRGGNQPQHF
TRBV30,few,CAWSIRGLGNQPQHF
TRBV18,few,CASSPTLAGPGPIYEQYF
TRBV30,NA,CAWSGQGNQPQHF
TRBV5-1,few,CASRIYGSSYNEQFF
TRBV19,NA,CASSVRQGTGELFF
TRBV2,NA,CASSSQGVDEQYF
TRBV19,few,CASSIWATGGTRYNQPQHF
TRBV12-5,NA,CASGLVVGARINEQFF
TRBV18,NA,CASSPRSLAGNTGELFF
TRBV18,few,CASSPFRDLGTEAFF
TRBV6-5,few,CASSYSGQGSEAFF
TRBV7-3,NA,CASSPDTYEQFF
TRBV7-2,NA,CASSLDAGYGYTF
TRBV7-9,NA,CASSFQALPRTDTQYF
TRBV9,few,CASSVEGAGTEAFF